The clone carrying this T cell receptor beta chain appeared a single time. V lost 9 bases and J 5 bases, leaving 10 bases between the germline ends. The germline V gene encodes CDR1 MNHNY and CDR2 SVGAGI (reference sequence). This CDR3 is built from 12 residues. Both 60 Vbeta primers and 13 Jbeta primers went into the PCR. TCRdb's copy holds only in-frame clones and misses some; the assay was immunoSEQ multiplex PCR. The sample has about 130,000 clones, over 80% seen once; the top ten hold about 1.5%. The sample comes from a study of cytomegalovirus exposure and HLA in healthy donors. This sequence joins TRBV6-6 and TRBJ2-2; D perhaps matches TRBD2 (5 bases). This receptor was obtained from a man aged 35 to 55 in good health and CMV-seronegative. Sequenced material: PBMCs. The CDR3 DNA is TGTGCCAGTCCTACGGGGACCGGGGAGCTGTTTTTT. Protein: CASPTGTGELFF.